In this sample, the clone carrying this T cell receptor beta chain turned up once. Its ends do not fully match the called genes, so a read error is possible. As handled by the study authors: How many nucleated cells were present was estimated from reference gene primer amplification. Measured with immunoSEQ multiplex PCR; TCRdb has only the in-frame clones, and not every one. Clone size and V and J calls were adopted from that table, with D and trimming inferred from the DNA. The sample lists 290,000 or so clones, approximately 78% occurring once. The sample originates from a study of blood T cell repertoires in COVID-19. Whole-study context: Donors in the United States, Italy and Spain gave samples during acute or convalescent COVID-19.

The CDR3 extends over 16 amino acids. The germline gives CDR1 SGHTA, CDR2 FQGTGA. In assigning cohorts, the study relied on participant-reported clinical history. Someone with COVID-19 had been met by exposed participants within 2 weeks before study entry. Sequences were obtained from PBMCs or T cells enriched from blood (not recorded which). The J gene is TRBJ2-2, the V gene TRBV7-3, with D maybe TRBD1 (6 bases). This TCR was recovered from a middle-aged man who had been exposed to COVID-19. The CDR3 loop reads CASSPIRDTEHRGAVF. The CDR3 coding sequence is TGTGCCAGCAGCCCCATCCGGGACACAGAACACCGGGGAGCTGTTTTT.